This TCR beta chain appears in the sequencing data of a study of T cell responses to AZD1222 COVID-19 vaccine. Whole-study findings and limits: An increase in Spike-specific TCR breadth and depth was observed after two AZD1222 doses. The span of vaccine-associated CD4 TCRs extended across spike, with dominance at 160-218 and 743-854. Nearly half of spike-specific TCRs reportedly target variant regions that are unmutated in the B.1.351 and B.1.1.7 variants. Sampled repertoires all dated from after the peak T cell response.

This clone occurred once. Its antigen is unidentified. Generated by immunoSEQ multiplex PCR, the TCRdb table keeps only in-frame clones and is missing some. Here the sample spans some 150,000 clones, 90% to 95% being singletons. Trimming at V came to 4 bases and at J to 2 bases, leaving 6 bases not matched to a gene. The CDR3 loop spans 15 amino acids. Germline V gene lookup returns CDR1 LGHDT and CDR2 YNNKEL (reference sequence). This material consisted of peripheral blood, taken on day 0 of AZD1222 vaccination. The chain recombines TRBV3-1 (or the pseudogene TRBV3-2) with TRBJ2-5, with TRBD2 identical over 8 bases. This receptor was identified in an adult in good health. The CDR3 nucleotides are TGTGCCAGCAGCCGGCGACCGGGGGGGCAAGAGACCCAGTACTTC. The encoded protein is CASSRRPGGQETQYF.